A selection of T cell receptor beta chains follows, all from one sample in a study. Each CDR3 protein is one row after TCRdb ran MiXCR on the 5' RACE reads. The repertoire holds tens of thousands of distinct CDR3 sequences, about 25% seen once, with about 3.9% in the top ten. Sequenced sample: naive CD4+ T cells sorted from a lymph node. These receptors all stem from a female donor with breast cancer. Each CDR3 is given with its conserved first and last residue. The D gene is left open where the match is weak. Where a row states a size, it is once, few, many or the class of an expanded clone; other rows omit it.

>13|TRBV3-1|many|TRBJ2-7|TRBD2
CASGTSGSMEQYF
TGTGCCAGCGGGACTAGCGGGAGTATGGAGCAGTACTTC
>13|TRBV20-1|many|TRBJ1-5|NA
CSATQDLNQPQHF
TGCAGTGCTACACAGGACCTCAATCAGCCCCAGCATTTT
>17|TRBV28|NA|TRBJ1-5|NA
CASSSRPGFRGNQPQHF
TGTGCCAGCAGTTCCCGTCCTGGTTTCAGGGGAAATCAGCCCCAGCATTTT
>16|TRBV4-3|few|TRBJ2-5|NA
CASSQGWGSLYETQYF
TGCGCCAGCAGCCAAGGATGGGGATCTTTGTATGAGACCCAGTACTTC
>13|TRBV20-1|few|TRBJ1-1|NA
CSLREGPNTEAFF
TGCAGCCTCAGGGAGGGGCCGAACACTGAAGCTTTCTTT
>13|TRBV4-1|NA|TRBJ1-1|NA
CASSLKGGTEAFF
TGCGCCAGCAGCCTAAAGGGGGGGACTGAAGCTTTCTTT
>15|TRBV5-4|few|TRBJ2-1|NA
CASSSGSSGGDEQFF
TGTGCCAGCAGCTCCGGGAGTTCAGGGGGTGATGAGCAGTTCTTC
>19|TRBV5-1|few|TRBJ2-7|TRBD2
CASSSWGRVPQATSYEQYF
TGCGCCAGCAGCAGCTGGGGGAGGGTCCCCCAGGCCACGTCCTACGAGCAGTACTTC
>15|TRBV2|few|TRBJ1-4|NA
CASSDSWEVNEKLFF
TGTGCCAGCAGTGATAGTTGGGAGGTTAATGAAAAACTGTTTTTT
>16|TRBV9|few|TRBJ2-1|TRBD2
CASSVASSGPPNEQFF
TGTGCCAGCAGCGTAGCCTCTAGCGGGCCACCAAATGAGCAGTTCTTC
>18|TRBV4-1|NA|TRBJ1-2|TRBD1
CASLPAHRDRGKVGGYTF
TGCGCCAGCCTCCCCGCTCACCGAGACAGGGGGAAAGTAGGAGGCTACACCTTC
>17|TRBV12-3/TRBV12-4|few|TRBJ2-1|TRBD2
CASGYTSGGAPHNEQFF
TGTGCCAGCGGCTATACTAGCGGGGGGGCCCCCCACAATGAGCAGTTCTTC
>14|TRBV10-2|many|TRBJ2-7|NA
CASSATGGSYEQYF
TGCGCCAGCAGCGCAACAGGCGGATCCTACGAGCAGTACTTC
>16|TRBV4-1|many|TRBJ2-5|NA
CASSQSSWVGQETQYF
TGCGCCAGCAGCCAATCATCTTGGGTAGGCCAAGAGACCCAGTACTTC
>17|TRBV9|NA|TRBJ2-2|TRBD1
CASSPRGQGRYTGELFF
TGTGCCAGCAGCCCCCGAGGACAGGGGCGATACACCGGGGAGCTGTTTTTT
>16|TRBV7-2|NA|TRBJ2-3|TRBD1
CASSSGGAWTTDTQYF
TGTGCCAGCAGCTCAGGGGGCGCTTGGACGACAGATACGCAGTATTTT
>15|TRBV5-1|NA|TRBJ2-6|NA
CASSLDGSGANVLTF
TGCGCCAGCAGCTTAGACGGATCTGGGGCCAACGTCCTGACTTTC
>15|TRBV20-1|few|TRBJ2-1|TRBD2
CSASSGRYIEDEQFF
TGCAGTGCTTCTAGCGGGAGGTATATTGAGGATGAGCAGTTCTTC
>13|TRBV6-5|many|TRBJ2-7|NA
CASSLTDHYEQYF
TGTGCCAGCAGTTTAACAGATCATTACGAGCAGTACTTC
>13|TRBV27|few|TRBJ2-7|NA
CASSRGFTTEQYF
TGTGCCAGCAGTCGCGGGTTTACCACCGAGCAGTACTTC
>12|TRBV20-1|few|TRBJ1-2|NA
CSARDWGSGYTF
TGCAGTGCTAGAGATTGGGGAAGTGGCTACACCTTC
>15|TRBV12-3/TRBV12-4|few|TRBJ2-3|NA
CASSFYGRPTDTQYF
TGTGCCAGCAGTTTTTATGGCAGACCCACAGATACGCAGTATTTT
>12|TRBV7-9|few|TRBJ2-7|NA
CASSLAGGEGYF
TGTGCCAGCAGCTTAGCTGGCGGTGAGGGGTACTTC
>11|TRBV21-1|few|TRBJ1-1|NA
CASARDTEAFF
TGTGCCAGCGCGAGGGATACTGAAGCTTTCTTT
>15|TRBV28|NA|TRBJ2-1|NA
CASSFSEGSYNEQFF
TGTGCCAGCAGTTTTTCAGAAGGCTCCTACAATGAGCAGTTCTTC
>14|TRBV2|few|TRBJ2-5|TRBD2
CASSERLAEGTQYF
TGTGCCAGCAGTGAACGGCTAGCGGAGGGGACCCAGTACTTC
>16|TRBV7-8|NA|TRBJ2-7|TRBD2
CASSSAPRGGDYEQYF
TGTGCCAGCAGCTCCGCGCCTCGGGGGGGAGACTATGAGCAGTACTTC
>12|TRBV12-3/TRBV12-4|many|TRBJ2-1|NA
CASSLNAYEQFF
TGTGCCAGCAGCCTTAATGCCTATGAGCAGTTCTTC
>14|TRBV7-9|NA|TRBJ2-1|NA
CASSFLGSYNEQFF
TGTGCCAGCAGTTTCCTTGGAAGCTACAATGAGCAGTTCTTC
>16|TRBV12-3/TRBV12-4|few|TRBJ2-2|TRBD1
CASSSSRDRLTGELFF
TGTGCCAGCAGTTCCTCCCGGGACAGACTCACCGGGGAGCTGTTTTTT
>15|TRBV20-1|medium-sized|TRBJ2-1|TRBD2
CSASGGAGSYNEQFF
TGCAGTGCTAGCGGGGGGGCCGGATCCTACAATGAGCAGTTCTTC
>15|TRBV7-3|NA|TRBJ2-1|TRBD2
CASSFLTGGYNEQFF
TGTGCCAGCAGCTTTCTTACGGGGGGCTACAATGAGCAGTTCTTC
>16|TRBV10-3|few|TRBJ2-6|TRBD2
CAVGLAEFSGANVLTF
TGTGCCGTCGGGCTAGCGGAGTTCTCTGGGGCCAACGTCCTGACTTTC
>15|TRBV2|NA|TRBJ1-5|NA
CASSYGTLSNQPQHF
TGTGCCAGCAGTTACGGGACACTGAGCAATCAGCCCCAGCATTTT
>13|TRBV24-1|few|TRBJ2-5|TRBD2
CATSKVAGETQYF
TGTGCCACCAGTAAGGTAGCGGGAGAGACCCAGTACTTC
>12|TRBV7-6|few|TRBJ2-3|NA
CASSFLRDTQYF
TGTGCCAGCAGCTTCCTCCGGGATACGCAGTATTTT
>14|TRBV15|NA|TRBJ1-1|TRBD1
CATSRSQGGTEAFF
TGTGCCACCAGCAGGAGTCAGGGGGGGACTGAAGCTTTCTTT
>13|TRBV29-1|medium-sized|TRBJ1-2|NA
CSVKELTNYGYTF
TGCAGCGTCAAGGAGCTGACGAACTATGGCTACACCTTC
>16|TRBV20-1|NA|TRBJ2-5|TRBD2
CSAGRPVGGGQETQYF
TGCAGTGCTGGACGACCCGTCGGCGGGGGCCAAGAGACCCAGTACTTC
>16|TRBV9|NA|TRBJ1-5|NA
CASSAPRGGSNQPQHF
TGTGCCAGCAGCGCTCCTCGGGGGGGTAGCAATCAGCCCCAGCATTTT
>13|TRBV14|NA|TRBJ2-1|NA
CASSHGLDNEQFF
TGTGCCAGCAGCCACGGTCTTGACAATGAGCAGTTCTTC
>15|TRBV5-1|NA|TRBJ2-5|TRBD1
CASSFRQGAQKTQYF
TGCGCCAGCAGCTTTAGACAGGGGGCCCAAAAGACCCAGTACTTC
>16|TRBV28|few|TRBJ2-7|TRBD2
CASSPLGRERSYEQYF
TGTGCCAGCAGCCCACTGGGGCGGGAGAGGTCCTACGAGCAGTACTTC
>12|TRBV29-1|NA|TRBJ1-1|NA
CSVHTGAIEAFF
TGCAGCGTCCATACCGGGGCTATTGAAGCTTTCTTT
>13|TRBV7-2|once|TRBJ2-3|NA
CASGDQGPDTQYF
TGTGCCAGCGGTGATCAGGGCCCAGATACGCAGTATTTT